This T cell receptor beta chain was recovered during a study of response to subunit inactivated influenza vaccine. After removal of 8 bases from V and 9 bases from J, the junction contained 6 bases not matched to a gene. CDR1 is DFQATT and CDR2 is SNEGSKA in the germline V gene (reference sequence). CDR3 size: 13 residues. TCRdb ran MiXCR on the RT-PCR reads and lists one entry per CDR3 protein. The repertoire holds more than 550,000 distinct CDR3 sequences, with roughly 10% as singletons. The same data also went into a second study, on T cells expressing NK-cell markers. According to that study: The authors made TCR beta cDNA libraries by 5'RACE template switching. This switching added a universal primer site and UMIs. The TCR beta repertoires were obtained from sorted CD3+CD56+NKG2C+, CD3+CD56+NKG2C- and CD3+CD56-NKG2C+ T cells. In the group of eight sequenced donors, seven were HCMV-seropositive and one was seronegative. CD8+ T cells in more than five donors included dominant NKG2C+ clonotypes at roughly 1.0-7.5%.

The chain combines TRBV20-1 with TRBJ2-1, with 14 bases identical to TRBD2. Sequenced material: PBMCs from blood, taken on the day of vaccination. The receptor comes from a man aged 50 or older who received an inactivated influenza vaccine. DNA of the CDR3: TGCAGTCCTGGACTAGCGGGAGGCGGTGAGCAGTTCTTC. Protein sequence: CSPGLAGGGEQFF.